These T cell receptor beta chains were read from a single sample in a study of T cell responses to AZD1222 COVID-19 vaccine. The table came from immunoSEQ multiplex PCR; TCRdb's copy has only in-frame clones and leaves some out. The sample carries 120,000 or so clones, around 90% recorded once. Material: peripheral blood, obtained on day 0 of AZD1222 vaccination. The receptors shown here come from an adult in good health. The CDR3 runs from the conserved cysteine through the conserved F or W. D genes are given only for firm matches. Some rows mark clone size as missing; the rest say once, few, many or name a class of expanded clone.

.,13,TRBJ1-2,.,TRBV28,CASSYAGTLDYTF,TGTGCCAGCAGTTACGCCGGGACCTTGGACTACACCTTC
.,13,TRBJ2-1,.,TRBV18,CASSPPGKNEQFF,TGTGCCAGCTCACCGCCTGGTAAGAATGAGCAGTTCTTC
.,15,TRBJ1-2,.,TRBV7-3,CASSKPGPVGYGYTF,TGTGCCAGCAGCAAACCCGGGCCCGTCGGCTATGGCTACACCTTC
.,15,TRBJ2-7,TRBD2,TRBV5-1,CASGLGTSGRGEQYF,TGCGCCAGCGGCTTGGGGACTAGCGGGAGGGGGGAGCAGTACTTC
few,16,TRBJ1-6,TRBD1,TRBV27,CASSFAPSGQGFSLHF,TGTGCCAGCAGTTTCGCCCCCTCGGGACAGGGGTTCTCCCTCCACTTT
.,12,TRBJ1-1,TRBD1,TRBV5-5,CASSHTGEWAFF,TGTGCCAGCAGCCACACAGGGGAGTGGGCTTTCTTT
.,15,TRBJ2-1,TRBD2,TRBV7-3,CASSLRGTSRNEQFF,TGTGCCAGCAGCTTAAGGGGGACTAGCAGGAATGAGCAGTTCTTC
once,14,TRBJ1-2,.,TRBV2,CASRRTGFGDGYTF,TGTGCCAGCAGACGTACAGGGTTTGGAGATGGCTACACCTTC
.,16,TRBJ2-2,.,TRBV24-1,CATSDFSGLNTGELFF,TGTGCCACCAGTGATTTTTCCGGACTCAACACCGGGGAGCTGTTTTTT
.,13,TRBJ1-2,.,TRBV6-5,CASNSGTRQGYTF,TGTGCCAGCAACTCAGGCACCCGACAGGGCTACACCTTC
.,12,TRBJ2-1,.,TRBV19,CASRKGYNEQFF,TGTGCCAGTCGAAAGGGCTACAATGAGCAGTTCTTC
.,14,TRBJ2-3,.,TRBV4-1,CASSQDTSLDTQYF,TGCGCCAGCAGCCAAGATACAAGTTTGGATACGCAGTATTTT
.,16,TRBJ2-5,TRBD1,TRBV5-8,CASSFGQGAREETQYF,TGTGCCAGCAGTTTTGGACAGGGGGCTAGGGAGGAGACCCAGTACTTC
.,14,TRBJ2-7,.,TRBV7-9,CASSSPLARYEQYF,TGTGCCAGCAGCTCCCCCCTAGCGCGCTACGAGCAGTACTTC
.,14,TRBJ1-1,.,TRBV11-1,CASSFRSLNTEAFF,TGTGCCAGCAGCTTCCGCAGCCTGAACACTGAAGCTTTCTTT
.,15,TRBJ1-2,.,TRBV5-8,CASSLLGADNYGYTF,TGTGCCAGCAGCTTACTAGGGGCTGACAACTATGGCTACACCTTC
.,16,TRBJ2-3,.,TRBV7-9,CASSLRDTRGTDTQYF,TGTGCCAGCAGCTTACGGGACACAAGAGGCACAGATACGCAGTATTTT
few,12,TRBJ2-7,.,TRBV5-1,CASGSEGYEQYF,TGCGCCAGCGGATCGGAGGGCTACGAGCAGTACTTC
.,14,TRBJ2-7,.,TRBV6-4,CASSAHGASYEQYF,TGTGCCAGCAGTGCCCACGGGGCCTCCTACGAGCAGTACTTC
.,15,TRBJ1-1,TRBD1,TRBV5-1,CASSPGTGGFTEAFF,TGCGCCAGCAGCCCTGGGACAGGGGGCTTCACTGAAGCTTTCTTT
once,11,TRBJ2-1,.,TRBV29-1,CSVARADGQFF,TGCAGCGTGGCTCGGGCGGATGGGCAGTTCTTC
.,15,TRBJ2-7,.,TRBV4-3,CASSQAGSESYEQYF,TGCGCCAGCAGCCAAGCGGGAAGTGAATCCTACGAGCAGTACTTC
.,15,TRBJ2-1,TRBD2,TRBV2,CASSGAGLAENEQFF,TGTGCCAGCAGTGGAGCGGGACTAGCAGAAAATGAGCAGTTCTTC
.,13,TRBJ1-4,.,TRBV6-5,CASFRDTREKLFF,TGTGCCAGCTTTCGGGACACTCGCGAAAAACTGTTTTTT
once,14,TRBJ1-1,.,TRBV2,CASTMGVMNTEAFF,TGTGCCAGCACCATGGGAGTTATGAACACTGAAGCTTTCTTT
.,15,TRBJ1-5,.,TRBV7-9,CASSLGRYSNQPQHF,TGTGCCAGCAGCTTAGGCCGGTATAGCAATCAGCCCCAGCATTTT
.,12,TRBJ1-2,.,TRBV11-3,CATGGINYGYTF,TGTGCCACCGGGGGGATAAACTATGGCTACACCTTC
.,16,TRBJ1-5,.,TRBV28,CASSLSWRAGNQPQHF,TGTGCCAGCAGTTTATCGTGGAGGGCGGGCAATCAGCCCCAGCATTTT
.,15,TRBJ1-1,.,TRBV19,CASSISRQVNTEAFF,TGTGCCAGTAGTATCAGTCGACAGGTGAACACTGAAGCTTTCTTT
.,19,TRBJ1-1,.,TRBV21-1,CASTRPERWDRGPRTEAFF,TGTGCCAGCACCCGACCGGAGAGGTGGGACAGGGGGCCTCGCACTGAAGCTTTCTTT
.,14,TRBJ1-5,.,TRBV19,CASSQTGYNQPQHF,TGTGCCAGTAGCCAAACAGGTTACAATCAGCCCCAGCATTTT
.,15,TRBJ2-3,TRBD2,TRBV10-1,CASSETSGGTDTQYF,TGCGCCAGCAGTGAGACTAGCGGAGGCACAGATACGCAGTATTTT
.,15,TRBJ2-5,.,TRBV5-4,CASSLVLDSLTTQYF,TGTGCCAGCAGCTTGGTCTTGGACAGCTTAACGACCCAGTACTTC
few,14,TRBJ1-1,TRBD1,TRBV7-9,CASSPGQRNTEAFF,TGTGCCAGCAGCCCGGGACAGAGGAACACTGAAGCTTTCTTT
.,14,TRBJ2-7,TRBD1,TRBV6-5,CASSRTGSSYEQYF,TGTGCCAGCAGTCGGACAGGGAGCTCCTACGAGCAGTACTTC
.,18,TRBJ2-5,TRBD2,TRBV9,CASSAGLAGAPGEETQYF,TGTGCCAGCAGCGCCGGACTAGCGGGAGCCCCGGGGGAAGAGACCCAGTACTTC
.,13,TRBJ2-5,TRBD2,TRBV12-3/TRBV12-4,CASSTSGQETQYF,TGTGCCAGCAGTACTAGCGGCCAAGAGACCCAGTACTTC
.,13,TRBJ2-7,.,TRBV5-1,CASSLESELEQYF,TGCGCCAGCAGCTTGGAGTCGGAGCTCGAGCAGTACTTC
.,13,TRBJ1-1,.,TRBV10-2,CASSESSNTEAFF,TGCGCCAGCAGTGAGTCGTCCAACACTGAAGCTTTCTTT
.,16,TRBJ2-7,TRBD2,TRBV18,CASSPEGLAGAYEQYF,TGTGCCAGCTCACCGGAGGGACTAGCGGGAGCCTACGAGCAGTACTTC
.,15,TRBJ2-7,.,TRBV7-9,CASSPPTDGSYEQYF,TGTGCCAGCAGCCCTCCGACGGACGGTTCCTACGAGCAGTACTTC
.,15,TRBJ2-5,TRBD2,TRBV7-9,CASSLRLAGEGTQYF,TGTGCCAGCAGCTTAAGACTAGCGGGAGAGGGGACCCAGTACTTC
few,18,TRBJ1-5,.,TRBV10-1,CASRFSSNTAYSNQPQHF,TGCGCCAGCCGATTTTCAAGTAATACCGCGTATAGCAATCAGCCCCAGCATTTT
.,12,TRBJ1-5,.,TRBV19,CASSMSTQPQHF,TGTGCCAGTAGTATGAGCACTCAGCCCCAGCATTTT
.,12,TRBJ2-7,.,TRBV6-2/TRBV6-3,CASSHRASEQYF,TGTGCCAGCAGCCACAGGGCGAGCGAGCAGTACTTC
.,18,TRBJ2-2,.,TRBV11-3,CASSLVWGSLRGTGELFF,TGTGCCAGCAGCTTAGTCTGGGGGTCCCTCCGGGGGACCGGGGAGCTGTTTTTT
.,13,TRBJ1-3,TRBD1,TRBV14,CASSPRQGGTIYF,TGTGCCAGCAGCCCCAGACAGGGAGGCACCATATATTTT
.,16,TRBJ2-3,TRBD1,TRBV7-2,CASSLSETGEEDTQYF,TGTGCCAGCAGCTTAAGTGAGACAGGGGAGGAAGATACGCAGTATTTT